One T cell receptor beta chain is described in this entry. Its antigen is unknown. No per-base quality is available; no much larger clone lies one base away. From its cysteine to its phenylalanine, the CDR3 spans 16 amino acids. The CDR3 DNA has 48 bases and is translated from base 1. Trimming removed 2 bases from V and 3 bases from J; the gene matches leave 5 bases unexplained. Sequences SGHDT (CDR1) and YYEEEE (CDR2) are obtained from the germline V gene. TCR beta CDR3 regions were amplified from RNA transcripts. For the first round of RT-PCR on the TCR CDR3, the HTBI primer set was used together with the Qiagen OneStep RT-PCR kit. Libraries were constructed in a second round of multiplex PCR, after which size selection and purification were carried out. The libraries were sequenced on an Illumina HiSeq2000 using paired-end 100 bp reads. As for the original processing: SOAPnuke was used to process the raw data, removing reads that contained adapters or uncalled bases, had a mean Phred below 15, or lacked an exact match to the constant primer or identifier. COPE v1.2.5 was used to merge the high-quality paired reads, and each unique nucleotide sequence was defined as a clonotype. MiTCR v1.1 was used to align the clonotypes against IMGT TRBV, TRBD and TRBJ reference segments. Analysis was restricted to V-J combinations with a frequency above 0.0001, which covered about 99% of repertoires. A TCS score was defined as the ratio of F50 (clonal expansion) to E x V (chaos), with BLOSUM62-based TCRdist applied between CDR3 peptides within each V-J. Welch's t-statistics and random forest reduced roughly 500 V-J features to roughly 13, which were used in a naive Bayes classifier (R e1071). TCRdb itself trimmed the public reads at Q25 with fastp, ran MiXCR and retained productive beta chains. Every distinct CDR3 protein forms one entry, paired with its most common genes and DNA. The V and J calls shown here were made by TCRdb, not taken from the authors' results. The table for this sample lists roughly 640,000 distinct CDR3 sequences; more than 15% of them were counted only once. The ten largest account for around 3.5% of the sample.

This record comes from a study of T cells in Graves' hyperthyroidism and ophthalmopathy (dated by TCRdb to about 2019). Regarding the research as a whole: Peripheral blood samples were taken at the time of initial diagnosis, prior to any treatment. TCR V-J signatures able to tell the groups apart were searched for in a discovery cohort of 100 patients, of whom over 40 had Graves' ophthalmopathy and roughly 57 had stable Graves' hyperthyroidism. Prospective prediction of ophthalmopathy was tested in an independent validation cohort of approximately 18 hyperthyroidism patients and around 16 patients who later progressed to ophthalmopathy. For training and testing, the roughly 93 patients in the discovery cohort were randomly divided in a 7:3 ratio. The study also compared thyroid tissue and blood T-cell repertoires from five or six Graves' hyperthyroidism patients. After blood sampling, hyperthyroidism patients were treated with methimazole at a starting dose of 30 mg daily, and ophthalmopathy patients were treated with high-dose intravenous methylprednisolone. TCR Vbeta CDR3 sequencing of 130 to 150 peripheral blood samples (more than 40 ophthalmopathy, 75 hyperthyroidism and approximately 17 progressor patients) is reported in the paper. What the study reported, not specific to this receptor: In validation, the model predicted progression to ophthalmopathy with 60% to 71% sensitivity and 72% to 75% specificity, a median of 6.5 months before onset. No statistical method was used to fix the sample size in advance, and group allocation was not hidden from the investigators. Ophthalmopathy was separated from stable hyperthyroidism by a 13 V-J signature model, with 87.88% sensitivity and 81% to 83% specificity obtained in cross-validation and 80%/75% obtained in testing. Blood samples also contained most of the expanded thyroid clonotypes (frequency above 0.001), which suggests that blood repertoires may reflect thyroid immune responses.

Moderately to severely active disease, a Clinical Activity Score of at least 3, a NOSPECS grade of at least 4, and a duration under 3 months were present in ophthalmopathy patients. Patients with uncontrolled infections, other autoimmune diseases, pregnancy or lactation were excluded. Clinical symptoms, serum thyroxine and TRAb, thyroid ultrasound, and orbital computed tomography formed the basis for the diagnoses. PBMCs were isolated from about 10 ml of fresh peripheral blood by Ficoll-Paque density gradient centrifugation. Total RNA was extracted using Trizol reagent, and RNA quality was assessed on an Agilent 2100 Bioanalyzer.

The clonotype comes from a woman between 40 and 50 years old with Graves' ophthalmopathy. Sequencing was performed on blood. Here the chain combines TRBV5-6 and TRBJ2-7, with 13 bases matching TRBD2. The DNA sequence reads TGTGCCAGCAGCTTACTGACTAGCGGGAGGATCTACGAGCAGTACTTC. Its translation reads: CASSLLTSGRIYEQYF. Beyond the CDR3, the reference TRBV5-6 and TRBJ2-7 genes provide the residues; the full variable domain reads: DAGVTQSPTHLIKTRGQQVTLRCSPKSGHDTVSWYQQALGQGPQFIFQYYEEEERQRGNFPDRFSGHQFPNYSSELNVNALLLGDSALYLCASSLLTSGRIYEQYFGPGTRLTVT.